This is a list of T cell receptor beta chains from one sample in a study of technical replicates of blood from a few donors. Profiled with immunoSEQ multiplex PCR; TCRdb holds only in-frame clones, not every one. The data show 70,000 or so clones, 92% seen once. Input material: T cells isolated from PBMCs. These receptors originate from a human donor in good health. The conserved cysteine and the conserved F or W are not part of the CDR3 here. Each record gives: V gene, CDR3 length, clone size, CDR3 protein. Size tells how often a clone was seen (once, few, many) or the class of an expanded clone, and some rows leave it out.

>TRBV5-4|12|.
ASSLVPGEGGYT
>TRBV10-3|14|.
AIRQPSGRSSYEQY
>TRBV2|15|.
ASSEAGLAGGPGEQF
>TRBV28|15|.
ASSLPSGRRLNTEAF
>TRBV9|9|.
ASSDPGEQY
>TRBV18|10|.
ASSPELGGYT
>TRBV7-3|11|.
ASRQDFTDTQY
>TRBV27|11|.
ASSLSRSETQY
>TRBV14|13|.
ASSYYMAAPYEQY
>TRBV5-1|13|.
ASSETGGRDTEAF
>TRBV5-1|15|.
ASSTYLEREIYNEQF
>TRBV27|9|.
ASRGGNTIY
>TRBV28|13|once
ASSLPLLSGNTIY
>TRBV2|10|.
ASSTTGYEQY
>TRBV2|13|.
ASRARDNSNQPQH
>TRBV27|13|.
ASSPQGLIQETQY
>TRBV28|12|.
ASSHREFSYEQY
>TRBV5-6|13|.
ASSSEGDFLETQY
>TRBV28|13|.
ASSLDGRGHYGYT
>TRBV27|9|.
ASGDAGELF
>TRBV5-6|12|.
ASSLETGTGLAF
>TRBV27|13|.
ASSLSWVAGVVLH
>TRBV10-3|11|.
ATAEARNTEAF
>TRBV7-6|14|.
ASSSPSGPSYNEQF
>TRBV18|15|.
ASSPRTSGSSYNEQF
>TRBV27|13|.
ASSLRRGTGEKLF
>TRBV28|14|.
ASTPDGRRRSYEQY
>TRBV6-1|12|.
ASSEGTGWQPQH
>TRBV30|12|.
AWSVWSRKETQY
>TRBV15|12|.
ATSRDRGGGGYT
>TRBV7-3|11|once
ASSLGLDTEAF
>TRBV7-2|12|.
ASSPKTSGNEQF
>TRBV6-6|14|.
ASSYTGGGRTQEQY
>TRBV19|14|.
ASSDTGTGVLQPQH
>TRBV19|11|.
ASTFGPGREQY
>TRBV6-5|11|.
ASSRQGSETQY
>TRBV4-1|11|once
ASSQTGNQPQH
>TRBV6-1|12|.
ASSRTSGSYEQY
>TRBV5-1|11|.
ASRLAGTHEQY
>TRBV30|11|.
AWSVQGNQPQH
>TRBV5-6|14|.
ASSGGLAGGPNEQF
>TRBV4-1|15|once
ASSQELAGSTTDTQY
>TRBV4-3|15|once
ASSQAGSGRWAGELF
>TRBV6-5|12|few
ASSPSGTGAGYT
>TRBV27|12|.
ASSFPSGNNEQF
>TRBV5-6|13|.
ASSPPGQGGETQY
>TRBV6-5|12|.
ASSTQGANNEQF
>TRBV7-9|12|.
ASSLIGSSYEQY
>TRBV7-9|12|few
ASSSRGYNTEAF
>TRBV27|14|.
ASSTVAGDRVSEQY
>TRBV19|11|.
ASSRGADYGYT
>TRBV7-6|11|.
ASSNREHQPQH
>TRBV11-2|14|.
ASTTVGFSSYNEQF
>TRBV6-6|11|.
ASSHRQVALAF
>TRBV7-9|14|.
ASSSTGQGEPYEQY